This TCR beta chain was observed in a study of blood T cell repertoires in COVID-19. Study in general: Sample material is recorded as cDNA or gDNA derived from T cells, B-cell-depleted T cells, or PBMCs.

TCRdb's copy holds only in-frame clones and misses some; the assay was immunoSEQ multiplex PCR. This sample has more than 40,000 clones, with roughly 86% found just once. The CDR3 covers 13 residues. Germline V gene data show CDR1 as SGHVS and CDR2 as FQNEAQ. V shed 8 bases and J 6 bases; nucleotides not matched to a gene: 7. The chain carries TRBV7-8 and TRBJ2-7, with 10 nucleotides matching TRBD1. The TCR comes from a woman aged 45-59 years who had recovered from COVID-19. Material: PBMCs or T cells enriched from blood (not recorded which). Written as DNA, the CDR3 is TGTGCCAGCGCCGCGGACAGGGGGATCGAGCAGTACTTC. Its translation: CASAADRGIEQYF.